This T cell receptor beta chain was identified during a study of low-dose radiotherapy and immunotherapy resistance in tumors. Study at large: Individuals in Cohort 2 had 1 Gy per fraction every two weeks, adding up to 13 Gy over 26 weeks. Patients were treated with intravenous nivolumab at 240 mg every two weeks and were also dosed with ipilimumab at 1 mg/kg every six weeks. Every day for four cycles from cycle 1 day 1, patients took 300 mg of oral aspirin.

V was clipped by 11 bases and J by 4 bases; unmatched bases: 6. This CDR3 spans 13 amino acids. First-strand cDNA used TRAV- and TRBV-specific primers, covering alpha and beta chains. TCR amplification ran roughly 20 PCR cycles using constant-region and V-primer adapter primers. MiXCR, run by TCRdb on the reads, gives a single entry per CDR3 protein. The repertoire includes some 15,000 distinct CDR3 sequences, around 50% of them detected once, and 3% to 4% sits in the top ten. The donors, trial participants, received nivolumab, ipilimumab, aspirin, low-dose cyclophosphamide and low-dose radiotherapy.

The sequence came from a human donor with advanced metastatic prostate, ovarian, gallbladder or colorectal cancer (not recorded which). This table probably holds off-target reads from a library built for another chain. V and J are TRBV12-3 or TRBV12-4 and TRBJ2-7, with 12 nucleotides matching TRBD2. CDR3 in DNA: TGTGCCTCCAGGACTAGCGGGATATACGAGCAGTACTTC. Amino acids: CASRTSGIYEQYF.